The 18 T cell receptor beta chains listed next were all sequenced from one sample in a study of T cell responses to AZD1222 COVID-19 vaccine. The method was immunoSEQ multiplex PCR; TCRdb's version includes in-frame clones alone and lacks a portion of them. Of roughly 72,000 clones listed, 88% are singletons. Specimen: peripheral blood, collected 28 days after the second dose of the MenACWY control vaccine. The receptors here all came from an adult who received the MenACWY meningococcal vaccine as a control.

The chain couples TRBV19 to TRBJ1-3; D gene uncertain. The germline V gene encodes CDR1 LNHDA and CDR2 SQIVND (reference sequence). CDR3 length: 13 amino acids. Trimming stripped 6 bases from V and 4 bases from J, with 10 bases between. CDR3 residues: CASRRRTGNTIYF. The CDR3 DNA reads TGTGCCAGTAGGAGAAGAACCGGAAACACCATATATTTT.

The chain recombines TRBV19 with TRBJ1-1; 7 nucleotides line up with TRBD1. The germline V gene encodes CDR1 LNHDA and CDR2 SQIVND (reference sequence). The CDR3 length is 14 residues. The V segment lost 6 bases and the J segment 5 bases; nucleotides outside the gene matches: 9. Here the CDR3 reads CASRRQGLRTEAFF. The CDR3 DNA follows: TGTGCCAGTAGACGACAGGGTTTGCGGACTGAAGCTTTCTTT.

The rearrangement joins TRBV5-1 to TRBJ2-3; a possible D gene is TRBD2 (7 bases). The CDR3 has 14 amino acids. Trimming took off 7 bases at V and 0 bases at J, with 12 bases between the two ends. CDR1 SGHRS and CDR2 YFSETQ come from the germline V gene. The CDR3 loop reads CASAEGGSTDTQYF. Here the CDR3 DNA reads TGCGCCAGCGCAGAGGGGGGGAGCACAGATACGCAGTATTTT.

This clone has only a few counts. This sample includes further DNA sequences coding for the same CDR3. The CDR3 loop is CASSEEPRSYEQYF. The CDR3, as DNA: TGTGCCAGCAGTGAAGAGCCCCGAAGCTACGAGCAGTACTTC. This chain uses TRBV6-1 with TRBJ2-7; no clear D gene. This CDR3 contains 14 residues. The germline V gene encodes CDR1 MNHNS and CDR2 SASEGT. Trimming removed 1 base from V and 3 bases from J, with 10 bases in between.

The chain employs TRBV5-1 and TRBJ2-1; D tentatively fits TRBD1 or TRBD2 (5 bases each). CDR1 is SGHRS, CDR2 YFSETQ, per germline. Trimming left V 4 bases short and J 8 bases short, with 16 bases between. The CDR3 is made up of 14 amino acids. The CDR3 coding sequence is TGCGCCAGCAGCCCGACGGTGAGGGGCGATGAGCAGTTCTTC. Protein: CASSPTVRGDEQFF.

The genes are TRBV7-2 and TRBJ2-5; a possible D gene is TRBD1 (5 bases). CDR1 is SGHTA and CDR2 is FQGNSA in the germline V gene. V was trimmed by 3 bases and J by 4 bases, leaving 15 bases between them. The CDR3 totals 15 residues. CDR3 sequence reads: CASSFNAGSGETQYF. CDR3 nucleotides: TGTGCCAGCAGCTTCAATGCAGGGTCGGGAGAGACCCAGTACTTC.

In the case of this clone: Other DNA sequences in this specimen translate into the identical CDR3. The CDR3 DNA sequence: TGCAGTGCGACAGGGCAAGAGACCCAGTACTTC. It yields the protein CSATGQETQYF. This chain connects TRBV20-1 to TRBJ2-5, with 7 positions matching TRBD1. The ends lost 6 bases at V and 2 bases at J; junction bases unmatched: 0. This CDR3 has 11 amino acids. The germline V gene has CDR1 DFQATT and CDR2 SNEGSKA (reference sequence).

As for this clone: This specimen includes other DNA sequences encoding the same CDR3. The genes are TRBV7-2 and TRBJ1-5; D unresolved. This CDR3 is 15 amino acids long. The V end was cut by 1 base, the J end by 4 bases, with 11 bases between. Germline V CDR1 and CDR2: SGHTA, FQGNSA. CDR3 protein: CASSLGGGLNQPQHF. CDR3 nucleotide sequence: TGTGCCAGCAGCTTAGGTGGAGGTTTAAATCAGCCCCAGCATTTT. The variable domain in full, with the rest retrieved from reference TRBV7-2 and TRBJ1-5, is GAGVSQSPSNKVTEKGKDVELRCDPISGHTALYWYRQSLGQGLEFLIYFQGNSAPDKSGLPSDRFSAERTGGSVSTLTIQRTQQEDSAVYLCASSLGGGLNQPQHFGDGTRLSIL.

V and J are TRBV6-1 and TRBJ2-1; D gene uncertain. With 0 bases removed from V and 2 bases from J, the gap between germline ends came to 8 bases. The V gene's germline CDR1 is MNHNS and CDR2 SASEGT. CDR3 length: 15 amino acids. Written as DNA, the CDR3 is TGTGCCAGCAGTGAAGCGCCTGGGGCCTACAATGAGCAGTTCTTC. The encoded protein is CASSEAPGAYNEQFF.

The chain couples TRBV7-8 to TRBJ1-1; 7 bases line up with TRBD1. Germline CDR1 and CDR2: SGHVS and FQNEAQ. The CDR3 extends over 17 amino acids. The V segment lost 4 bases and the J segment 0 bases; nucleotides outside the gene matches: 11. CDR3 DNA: TGTGCCAGCAGCTCGCCCACAGGGGTGGCCATGAACACTGAAGCTTTCTTT. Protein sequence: CASSSPTGVAMNTEAFF.

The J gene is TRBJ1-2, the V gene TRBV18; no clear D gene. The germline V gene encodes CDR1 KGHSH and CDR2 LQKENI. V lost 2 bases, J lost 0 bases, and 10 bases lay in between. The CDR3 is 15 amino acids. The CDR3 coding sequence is TGTGCCAGCTCACCATCCGCTAGAGCTAACTATGGCTACACCTTC. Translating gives CASSPSARANYGYTF.

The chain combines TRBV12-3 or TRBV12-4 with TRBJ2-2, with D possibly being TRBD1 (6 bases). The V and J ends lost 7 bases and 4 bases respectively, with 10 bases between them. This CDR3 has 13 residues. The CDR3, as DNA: TGTGCCAGCAATAAGGGGGTCACCGGGGAGCTGTTTTTT. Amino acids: CASNKGVTGELFF.

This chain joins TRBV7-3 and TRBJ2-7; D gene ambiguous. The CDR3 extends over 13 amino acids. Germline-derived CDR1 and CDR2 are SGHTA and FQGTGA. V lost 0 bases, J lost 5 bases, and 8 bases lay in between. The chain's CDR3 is CASSLTRRDEQYF. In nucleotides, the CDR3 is TGTGCCAGCAGCTTAACCAGACGAGACGAGCAGTACTTC.

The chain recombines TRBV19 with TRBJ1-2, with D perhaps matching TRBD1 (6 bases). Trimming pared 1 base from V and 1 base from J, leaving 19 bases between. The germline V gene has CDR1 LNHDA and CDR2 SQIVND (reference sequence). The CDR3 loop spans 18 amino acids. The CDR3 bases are TGTGCCAGTAGTATAGGTGGGGGCGTTCCCCACCTTAACTATGGCTACACCTTC. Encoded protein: CASSIGGGVPHLNYGYTF. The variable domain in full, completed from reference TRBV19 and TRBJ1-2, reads DGGITQSPKYLFRKEGQNVTLSCEQNLNHDAMYWYRQDPGQGLRLIYYSQIVNDFQKGDIAEGYSVSREKKESFPLTVTSAQKNPTAFYLCASSIGGGVPHLNYGYTFGSGTRLTVV.

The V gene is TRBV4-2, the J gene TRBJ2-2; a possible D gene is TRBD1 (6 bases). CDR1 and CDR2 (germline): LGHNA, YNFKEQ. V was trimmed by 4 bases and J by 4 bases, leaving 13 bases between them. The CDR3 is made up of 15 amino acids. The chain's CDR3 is CASSPQGQRTGELFF. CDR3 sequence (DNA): TGTGCCAGCAGCCCTCAGGGGCAGCGCACCGGGGAGCTGTTTTTT.

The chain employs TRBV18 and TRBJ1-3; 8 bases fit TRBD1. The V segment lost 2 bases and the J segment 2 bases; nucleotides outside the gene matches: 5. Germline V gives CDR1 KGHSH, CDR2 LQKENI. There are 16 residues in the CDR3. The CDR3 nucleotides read TGTGCCAGCTCACCAAACGGACAGGGAACTGGAAACACCATATATTTT. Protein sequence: CASSPNGQGTGNTIYF. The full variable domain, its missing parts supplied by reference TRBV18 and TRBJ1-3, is NAGVMQNPRHLVRRRGQEARLRCSPMKGHSHVYWYRQLPEEGLKFMVYLQKENIIDESGMPKERFSAEFPKEGPSILRIQQVVRGDSAAYFCASSPNGQGTGNTIYFGEGSWLTVV.

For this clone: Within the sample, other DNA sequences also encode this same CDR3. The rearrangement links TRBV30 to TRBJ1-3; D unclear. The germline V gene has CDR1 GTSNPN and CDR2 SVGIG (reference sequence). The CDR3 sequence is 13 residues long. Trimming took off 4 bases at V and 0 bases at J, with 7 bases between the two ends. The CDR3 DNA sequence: TGTGCCTGGACCCGGGGCTCTGGAAACACCATATATTTT. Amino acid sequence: CAWTRGSGNTIYF.

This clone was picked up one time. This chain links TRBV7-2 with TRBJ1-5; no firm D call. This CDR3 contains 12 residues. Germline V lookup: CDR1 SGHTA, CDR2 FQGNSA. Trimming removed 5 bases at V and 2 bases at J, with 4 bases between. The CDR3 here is CASSGGNQPQHF. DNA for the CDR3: TGTGCCAGCAGCGGGGGCAATCAGCCCCAGCATTTT.